Described below is a single T cell receptor (beta chain) sequence and its context. This sample was taken from a study of blood T cell repertoires in COVID-19. The assay was immunoSEQ multiplex PCR, and TCRdb's table has in-frame clones only and misses some. The sample records about 320,000 clones, approximately 84% being singletons. Sequencing used PBMCs or T cells enriched from blood (not recorded which). The source is a woman between 18 and 29 years old who had recovered from COVID-19.

CDR3 DNA sequence: TGTGCCAGCAGCTTAGCGAGGCCCGGGACAATAGGCGAGACCCAGTACTTC. It codes for CASSLARPGTIGETQYF. The chain employs TRBV7-9 and TRBJ2-5; D possibly corresponds to TRBD1 (6 bases). Trimming left V 0 bases short and J 5 bases short, with 19 bases between. The CDR3 runs 17 residues. Germline V gene data show CDR1 as SEHNR and CDR2 as FQNEAQ (reference sequence).